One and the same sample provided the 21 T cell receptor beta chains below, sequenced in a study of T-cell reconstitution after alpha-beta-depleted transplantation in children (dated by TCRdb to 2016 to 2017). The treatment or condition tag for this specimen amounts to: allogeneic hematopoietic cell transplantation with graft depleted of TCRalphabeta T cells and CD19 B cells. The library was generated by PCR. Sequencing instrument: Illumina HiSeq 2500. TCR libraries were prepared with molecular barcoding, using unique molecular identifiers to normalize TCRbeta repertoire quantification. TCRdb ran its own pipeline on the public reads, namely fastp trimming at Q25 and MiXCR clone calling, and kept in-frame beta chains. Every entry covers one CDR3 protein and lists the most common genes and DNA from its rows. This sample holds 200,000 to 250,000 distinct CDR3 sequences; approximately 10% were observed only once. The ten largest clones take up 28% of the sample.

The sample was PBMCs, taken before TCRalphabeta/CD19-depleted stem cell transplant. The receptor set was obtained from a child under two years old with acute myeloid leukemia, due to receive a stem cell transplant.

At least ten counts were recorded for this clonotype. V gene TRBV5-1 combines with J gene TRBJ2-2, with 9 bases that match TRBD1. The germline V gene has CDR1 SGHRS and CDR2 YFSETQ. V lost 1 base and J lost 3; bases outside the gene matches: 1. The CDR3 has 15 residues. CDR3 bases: TGCGCCAGCAGCTTGACAGGGGGCTACACCGGGGAGCTGTTTTTT. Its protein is CASSLTGGYTGELFF.

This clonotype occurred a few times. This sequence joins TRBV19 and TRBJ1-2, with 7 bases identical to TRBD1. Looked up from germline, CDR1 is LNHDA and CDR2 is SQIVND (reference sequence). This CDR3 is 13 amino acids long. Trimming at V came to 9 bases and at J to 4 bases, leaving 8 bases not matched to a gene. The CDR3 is CASTRDSIYGYTF. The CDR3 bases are TGTGCCAGCACCCGGGACAGCATCTATGGCTACACCTTC.

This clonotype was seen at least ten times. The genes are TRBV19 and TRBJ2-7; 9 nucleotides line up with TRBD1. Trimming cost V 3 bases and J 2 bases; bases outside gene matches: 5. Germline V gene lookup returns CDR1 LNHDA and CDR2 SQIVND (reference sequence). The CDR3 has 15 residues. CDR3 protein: CASSIGQGFTYEQYF. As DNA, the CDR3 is TGTGCCAGTAGTATCGGACAGGGGTTTACCTACGAGCAGTACTTC.

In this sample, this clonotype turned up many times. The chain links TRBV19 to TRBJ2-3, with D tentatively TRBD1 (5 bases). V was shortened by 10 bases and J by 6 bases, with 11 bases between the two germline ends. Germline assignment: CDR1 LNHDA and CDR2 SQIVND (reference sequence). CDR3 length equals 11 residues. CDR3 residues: CATSRGDTQYF. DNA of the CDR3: TGTGCCACCAGTAGGGGTGATACGCAGTATTTT.

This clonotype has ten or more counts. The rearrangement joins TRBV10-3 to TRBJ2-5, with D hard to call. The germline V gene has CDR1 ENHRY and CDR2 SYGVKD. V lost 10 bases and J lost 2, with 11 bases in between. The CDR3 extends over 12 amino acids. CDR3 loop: CATTHLQETQYF. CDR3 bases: TGTGCCACGACTCACCTTCAAGAGACCCAGTACTTC.

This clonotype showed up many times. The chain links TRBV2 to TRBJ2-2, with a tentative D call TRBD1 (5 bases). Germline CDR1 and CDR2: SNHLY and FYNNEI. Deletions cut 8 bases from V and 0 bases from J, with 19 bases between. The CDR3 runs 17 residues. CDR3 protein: CASLKFDSGSNTGELFF. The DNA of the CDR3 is TGTGCCAGCTTAAAGTTTGATTCAGGGTCGAACACCGGGGAGCTGTTTTTT.

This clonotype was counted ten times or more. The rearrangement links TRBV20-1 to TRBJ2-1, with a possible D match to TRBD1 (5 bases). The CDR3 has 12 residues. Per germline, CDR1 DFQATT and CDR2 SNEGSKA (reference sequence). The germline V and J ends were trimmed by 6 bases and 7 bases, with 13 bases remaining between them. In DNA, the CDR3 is TGCAGTGCGACGGACCAGGGTAATGAGCAGTTCTTC. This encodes CSATDQGNEQFF.

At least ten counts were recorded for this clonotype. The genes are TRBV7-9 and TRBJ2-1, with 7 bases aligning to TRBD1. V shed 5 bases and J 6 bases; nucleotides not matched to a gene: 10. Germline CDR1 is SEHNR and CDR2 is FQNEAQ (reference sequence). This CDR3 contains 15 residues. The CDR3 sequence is CASSQRTGPRNEQFF. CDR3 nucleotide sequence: TGTGCCAGCAGCCAAAGGACAGGACCCCGCAATGAGCAGTTCTTC.

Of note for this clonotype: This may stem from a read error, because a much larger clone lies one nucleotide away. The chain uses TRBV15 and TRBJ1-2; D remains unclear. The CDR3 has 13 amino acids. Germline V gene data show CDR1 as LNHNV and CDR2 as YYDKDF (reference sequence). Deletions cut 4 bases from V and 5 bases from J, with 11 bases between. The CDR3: CATSTPGEYGYTF. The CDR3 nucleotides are TGTGCCACCAGCACCCCCGGGGAATATGGCTACACCTTC.

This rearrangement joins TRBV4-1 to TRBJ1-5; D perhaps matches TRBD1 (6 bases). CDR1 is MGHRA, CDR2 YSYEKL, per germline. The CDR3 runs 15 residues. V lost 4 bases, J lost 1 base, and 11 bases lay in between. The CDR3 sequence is CASSLGHSSNQPQHF. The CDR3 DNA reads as TGCGCCAGCAGCCTGGGACACTCGAGCAATCAGCCCCAGCATTTT.

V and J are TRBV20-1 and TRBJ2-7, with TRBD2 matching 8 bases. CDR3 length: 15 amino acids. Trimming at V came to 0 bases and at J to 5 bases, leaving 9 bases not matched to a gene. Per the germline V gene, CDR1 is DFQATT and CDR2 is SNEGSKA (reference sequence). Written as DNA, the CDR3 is TGCAGTGCTAGAGATATATCTAGCGGGCGACACGAGCAGTACTTC. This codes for CSARDISSGRHEQYF.

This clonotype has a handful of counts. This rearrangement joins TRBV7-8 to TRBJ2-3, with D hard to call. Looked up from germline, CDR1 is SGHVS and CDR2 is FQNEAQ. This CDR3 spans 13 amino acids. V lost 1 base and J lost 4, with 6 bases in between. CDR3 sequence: CASSLGWSDTQYF. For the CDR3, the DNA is TGTGCCAGCAGCTTAGGGTGGTCAGATACGCAGTATTTT.

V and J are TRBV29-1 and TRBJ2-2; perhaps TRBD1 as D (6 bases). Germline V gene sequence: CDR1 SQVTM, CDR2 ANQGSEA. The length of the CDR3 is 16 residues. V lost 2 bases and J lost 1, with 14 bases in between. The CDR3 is CSVEHIGGRNTGELFF. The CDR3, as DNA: TGCAGCGTTGAACATATAGGGGGACGGAACACCGGGGAGCTGTTTTTT.

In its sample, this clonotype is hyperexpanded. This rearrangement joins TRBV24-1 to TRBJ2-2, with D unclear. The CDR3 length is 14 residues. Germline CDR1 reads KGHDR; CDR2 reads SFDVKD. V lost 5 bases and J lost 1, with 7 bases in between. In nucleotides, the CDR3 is TGTGCCACCAGTGGATCAGTGAACACCGGGGAGCTGTTTTTT. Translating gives CATSGSVNTGELFF.

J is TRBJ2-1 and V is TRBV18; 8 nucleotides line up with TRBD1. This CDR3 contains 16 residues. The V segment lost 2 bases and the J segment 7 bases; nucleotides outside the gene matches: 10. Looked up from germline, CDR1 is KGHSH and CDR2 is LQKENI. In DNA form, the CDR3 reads TGTGCCAGCTCACCATCCGTGGACAGGGTGGGGAATGAGCAGTTCTTC. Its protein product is CASSPSVDRVGNEQFF.

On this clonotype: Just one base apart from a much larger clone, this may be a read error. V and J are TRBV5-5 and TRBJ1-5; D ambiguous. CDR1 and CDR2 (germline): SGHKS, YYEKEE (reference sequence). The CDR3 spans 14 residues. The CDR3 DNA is TGTGCCGGCAGCTTGGGCCGTAGCAATCAGCCCCAGCATTTT. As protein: CAGSLGRSNQPQHF.

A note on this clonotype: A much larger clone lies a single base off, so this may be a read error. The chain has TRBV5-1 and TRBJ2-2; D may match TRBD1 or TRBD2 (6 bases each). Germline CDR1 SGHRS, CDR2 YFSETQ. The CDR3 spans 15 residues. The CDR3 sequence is CDSSAGHANTGELFF. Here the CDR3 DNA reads TGCGACAGCAGCGCGGGACATGCGAACACCGGGGAGCTGTTTTTT.

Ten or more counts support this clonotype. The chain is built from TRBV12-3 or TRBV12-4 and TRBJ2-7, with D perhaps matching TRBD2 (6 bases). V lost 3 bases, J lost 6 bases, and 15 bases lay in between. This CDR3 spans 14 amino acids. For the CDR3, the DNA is TGTGCCAGCAGTTTTTCGGGGGTCCGGGGCGAGCAGTACTTC. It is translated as CASSFSGVRGEQYF.

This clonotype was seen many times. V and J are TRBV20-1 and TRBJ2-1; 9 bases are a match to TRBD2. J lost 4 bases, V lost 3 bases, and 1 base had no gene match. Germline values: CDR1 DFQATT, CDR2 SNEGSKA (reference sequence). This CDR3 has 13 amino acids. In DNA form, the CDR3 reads TGCAGTGCTAGGACTAGCGGATACAATGAGCAGTTCTTC. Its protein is CSARTSGYNEQFF.

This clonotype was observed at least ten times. The CDR3 sequence: CAIRPGAISYNEQFF. The CDR3 DNA is TGTGCCATCAGGCCAGGGGCTATTTCCTACAATGAGCAGTTCTTC. The chain carries TRBV10-3 and TRBJ2-1, with D perhaps matching TRBD1 (6 bases). The V end was cut by 6 bases, the J end by 1 base, with 13 bases between. This CDR3 has 15 residues. Germline V gives CDR1 ENHRY, CDR2 SYGVKD.

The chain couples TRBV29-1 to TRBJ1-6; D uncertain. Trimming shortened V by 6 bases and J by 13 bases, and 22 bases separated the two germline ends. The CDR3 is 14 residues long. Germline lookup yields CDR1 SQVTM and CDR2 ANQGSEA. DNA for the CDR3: TGCAGCGTCGCCGACATCAGCTATACTTCCCCCCTCCACTTT. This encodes CSVADISYTSPLHF.